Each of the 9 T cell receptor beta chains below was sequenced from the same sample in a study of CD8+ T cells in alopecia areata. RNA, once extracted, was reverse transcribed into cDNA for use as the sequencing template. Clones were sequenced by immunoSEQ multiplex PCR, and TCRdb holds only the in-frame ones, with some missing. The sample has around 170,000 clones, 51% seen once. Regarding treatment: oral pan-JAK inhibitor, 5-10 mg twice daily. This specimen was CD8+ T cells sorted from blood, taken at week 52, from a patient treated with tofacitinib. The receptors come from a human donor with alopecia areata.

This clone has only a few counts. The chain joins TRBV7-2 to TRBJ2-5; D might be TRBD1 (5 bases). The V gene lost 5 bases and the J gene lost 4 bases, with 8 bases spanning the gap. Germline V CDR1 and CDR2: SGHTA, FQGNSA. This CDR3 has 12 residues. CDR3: CASSPQGETQYF. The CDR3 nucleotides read TGTGCCAGCAGCCCCCAGGGAGAGACCCAGTACTTC.

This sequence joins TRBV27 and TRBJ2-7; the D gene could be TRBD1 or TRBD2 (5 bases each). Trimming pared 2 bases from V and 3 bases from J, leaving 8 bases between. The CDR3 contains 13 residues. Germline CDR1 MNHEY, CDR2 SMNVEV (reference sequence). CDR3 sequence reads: CASSLGDHYEQYF. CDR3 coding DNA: TGTGCCAGCAGTTTAGGGGACCACTACGAGCAGTACTTC.

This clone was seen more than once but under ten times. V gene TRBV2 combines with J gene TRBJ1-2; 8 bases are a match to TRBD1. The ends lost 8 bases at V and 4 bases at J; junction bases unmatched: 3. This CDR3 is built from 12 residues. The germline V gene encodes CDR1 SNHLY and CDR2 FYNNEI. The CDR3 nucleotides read TGTGCCAGCGAGGACAGGGTCTATGGCTACACCTTC. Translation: CASEDRVYGYTF.

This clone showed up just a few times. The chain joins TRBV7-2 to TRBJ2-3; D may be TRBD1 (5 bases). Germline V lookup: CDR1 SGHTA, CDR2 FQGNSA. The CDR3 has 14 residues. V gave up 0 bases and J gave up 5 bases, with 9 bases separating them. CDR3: CASSLASREDTQYF. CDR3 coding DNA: TGTGCCAGCAGCTTAGCTTCCAGGGAAGATACGCAGTATTTT.

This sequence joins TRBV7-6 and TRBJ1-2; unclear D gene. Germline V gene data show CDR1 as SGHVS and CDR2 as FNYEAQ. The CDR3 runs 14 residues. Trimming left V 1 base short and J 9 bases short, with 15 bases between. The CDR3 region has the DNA TGTGCCAGCAGCTTAGGAGGAGACACTGGTCGCTACACCTTC. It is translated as CASSLGGDTGRYTF. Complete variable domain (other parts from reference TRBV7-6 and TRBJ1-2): GAGVSQSPRYKVTKRGQDVALRCDPISGHVSLYWYRQALGQGPEFLTYFNYEAQQDKSGLPNDRFSAERPEGSISTLTIQRTEQRDSAMYRCASSLGGDTGRYTFGSGTRLTVV.

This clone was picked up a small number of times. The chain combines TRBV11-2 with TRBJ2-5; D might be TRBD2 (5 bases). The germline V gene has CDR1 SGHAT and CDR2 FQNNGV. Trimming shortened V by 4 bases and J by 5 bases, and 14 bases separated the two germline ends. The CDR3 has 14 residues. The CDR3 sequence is CASSWVEGRETQYF. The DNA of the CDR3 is TGTGCCAGCAGCTGGGTAGAGGGTCGGGAGACCCAGTACTTC.

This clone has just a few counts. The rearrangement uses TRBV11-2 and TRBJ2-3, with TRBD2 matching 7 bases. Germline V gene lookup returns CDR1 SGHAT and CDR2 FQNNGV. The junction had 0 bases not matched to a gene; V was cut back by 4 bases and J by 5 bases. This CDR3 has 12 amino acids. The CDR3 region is CASSWGGDTQYF. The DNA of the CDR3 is TGTGCCAGCAGCTGGGGGGGAGATACGCAGTATTTT.

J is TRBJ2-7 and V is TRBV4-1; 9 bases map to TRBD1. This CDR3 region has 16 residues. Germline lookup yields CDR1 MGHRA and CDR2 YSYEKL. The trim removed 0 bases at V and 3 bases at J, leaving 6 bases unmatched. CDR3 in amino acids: CASSQDRQGQGYEQYF. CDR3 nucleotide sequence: TGCGCCAGCAGCCAAGATCGGCAGGGACAGGGCTACGAGCAGTACTTC.

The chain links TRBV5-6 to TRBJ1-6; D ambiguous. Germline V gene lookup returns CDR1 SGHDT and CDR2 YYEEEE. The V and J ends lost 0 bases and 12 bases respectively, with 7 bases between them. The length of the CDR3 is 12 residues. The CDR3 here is CASSLGRIPLHF. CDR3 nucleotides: TGTGCCAGCAGCTTGGGCAGAATACCCCTCCACTTT.